The 12 T cell receptor beta chains in this list originate from one sample, sequenced in a study of shared clonotypes between healthy human individuals. Repertoires were generated with immunoSEQ multiplex PCR, while TCRdb's copy carries only in-frame clones and drops some. The sample holds around 600,000 clones, 95% seen once. Selected positively for CCR7 and CD45RO-negative, naive CD8 cells excluded terminally differentiated effector memory CD45RA+ cells. Sequenced: naive CD8+ T cells sorted from blood. These receptor sequences come from a woman aged 25 to 39 in good health.

The rearrangement joins TRBV4-1 to TRBJ1-2; D perhaps matches TRBD1 (5 bases). This CDR3 region has 16 residues. The V and J ends lost 2 bases and 8 bases respectively, with 21 bases between them. Germline CDR1 MGHRA, CDR2 YSYEKL. The CDR3 region is CASSQLPGGWAAGYTF. The CDR3 nucleotides are TGCGCCAGCAGCCAACTCCCGGGGGGTTGGGCGGCGGGCTACACCTTC.

The V gene is TRBV28, the J gene TRBJ2-7; TRBD2 is a possible D gene (6 bases). Trimming left V 2 bases short and J 2 bases short, with 16 bases between. CDR3 length: 16 amino acids. The germline V gene encodes CDR1 MDHEN and CDR2 SYDVKM. DNA for the CDR3: TGTGCCAGCAGTTTAGGGGGGACGGTCAGTACCTACGAGCAGTACTTC. Amino acid sequence: CASSLGGTVSTYEQYF.

Here the CDR3 reads CASSFPRGGSAPNEQFF. The CDR3, as DNA: TGTGCCAGCAGCTTCCCAAGGGGGGGGAGTGCCCCCAATGAGCAGTTCTTC. The J gene is TRBJ2-1, the V gene TRBV7-2, with a possible D match to TRBD2 (7 bases). V was clipped by 3 bases and J by 6 bases, with 21 bases between them. The CDR3 is made up of 17 amino acids. Germline V gene data show CDR1 as SGHTA and CDR2 as FQGNSA.

This chain joins TRBV9 and TRBJ2-2; the D is unclear. Per germline, CDR1 SGDLS and CDR2 YYNGEE. The CDR3 sequence is 13 residues long. Trimming took 0 bases from V and 7 from J, leaving 7 bases between them. The CDR3: CASSVGGVGELFF. CDR3 in DNA: TGTGCCAGCAGCGTAGGTGGGGTCGGGGAGCTGTTTTTT.

The rearrangement uses TRBV11-3 and TRBJ2-5; the D gene is possibly TRBD1 (6 bases). Trimming removed 0 bases from V and 4 bases from J, with 12 bases in between. Germline CDR1 SGHNT, CDR2 YENEEA. There are 15 residues in the CDR3. The CDR3 coding sequence is TGTGCCAGCAGCTTAGAGGCAGGGGAAGGAGAGACCCAGTACTTC. It encodes CASSLEAGEGETQYF.

The CDR3 coding sequence is TGTGCCAGCAGTCCTTATCCCCCTCCTACGGGACAGGGGAAACCCTACGAGCAGTACTTC. It encodes CASSPYPPPTGQGKPYEQYF. The chain uses TRBV27 and TRBJ2-7; 10 nucleotides agree with TRBD1. V lost 5 bases to trimming and J lost 2 bases; unmatched junction nucleotides: 21. The CDR3 is 20 residues long. Germline assignment: CDR1 MNHEY and CDR2 SMNVEV (reference sequence).

V and J are TRBV28 and TRBJ2-7; D call uncertain. The CDR3 is 12 residues long. In germline, CDR1 is MDHEN, CDR2 SYDVKM. Trimming left V 6 bases short and J 0 bases short, with 6 bases between. CDR3 in DNA: TGTGCCAGCAGACCTAGCTCCTACGAGCAGTACTTC. Protein: CASRPSSYEQYF.

The CDR3 DNA is TGCAGTGCGGGACTATACGAGCAGTACTTC. Encoded protein: CSAGLYEQYF. The chain combines TRBV20-1 with TRBJ2-7; TRBD2 aligns across 7 bases. The germline CDR1 and CDR2 sequences are DFQATT and SNEGSKA (reference sequence). CDR3 length equals 10 residues. V trimming: 6 bases; J trimming: 4 bases; junction bases outside the gene matches: 0.

This clone was recorded only once. The chain carries TRBV5-1 and TRBJ2-7; TRBD1 agrees at 12 bases. The CDR3 spans 18 residues. Germline V lookup: CDR1 SGHRS, CDR2 YFSETQ. The V segment lost 3 bases and the J segment 0 bases; nucleotides outside the gene matches: 10. The chain's CDR3 is CASSSGTGGPTSSYEQYF. CDR3 DNA: TGCGCCAGCAGCTCCGGGACAGGGGGCCCGACAAGCTCCTACGAGCAGTACTTC. The full variable domain, with the rest looked up from reference TRBV5-1 and TRBJ2-7, is KAGVTQTPRYLIKTRGQQVTLSCSPISGHRSVSWYQQTPGQGLQFLFEYFSETQRNKGNFPGRFSGRQFSNSRSEMNVSTLELGDSALYLCASSSGTGGPTSSYEQYFGPGTRLTVT.

V gene TRBV28 combines with J gene TRBJ2-7, with 7 positions matching TRBD1. The junction had 2 bases not matched to a gene; V was cut back by 3 bases and J by 0 bases. Germline V CDR1 and CDR2: MDHEN, SYDVKM. This CDR3 has 14 amino acids. In nucleotides, the CDR3 is TGTGCCAGCAGTTTGACAGGGCACTCCTACGAGCAGTACTTC. It encodes CASSLTGHSYEQYF.

The CDR3 here is CATSRDGGADSRPQHF. The DNA of the CDR3 is TGTGCCACCAGCAGAGATGGAGGAGCGGACTCGAGGCCCCAGCATTTT. The chain joins TRBV15 to TRBJ1-5; the D is unclear. V was clipped by 0 bases and J by 9 bases, with 18 bases between them. The CDR3 runs to 16 residues. Germline values: CDR1 LNHNV, CDR2 YYDKDF (reference sequence).

This clone was recorded only once. The rearrangement links TRBV7-9 to TRBJ2-7, with 13 bases aligning to TRBD2. V trimming: 5 bases; J trimming: 0 bases; junction bases outside the gene matches: 13. Germline CDR1 SEHNR, CDR2 FQNEAQ (reference sequence). The CDR3 is made up of 19 amino acids. CDR3 residues: CASSHSGTSGIISSYEQYF. CDR3 sequence (DNA): TGTGCCAGCAGCCATTCCGGGACTAGCGGGATCATTAGCTCCTACGAGCAGTACTTC.